This is a list of T cell receptor beta chains from one sample in a study of graft-versus-host responses after intestinal transplantation. These receptors' targets are unknown. Here immunoSEQ multiplex PCR was the method, and the copy in TCRdb shows in-frame clones only, minus some. The sample has about 96,000 clones, over 85% seen once. Sequences were derived from unstimulated CD4+ T cells sorted from spleen or lymph node cells, sampled before intestinal transplant. The receptors derive from a human donor who received an intestinal transplant. CDR3s include the opening cysteine and the closing phenylalanine or tryptophan. The order of the fields is CDR3 protein, CDR3 DNA, D gene, clone size, V gene, J gene. The D gene is left open where the match is weak. Expanded clones are given a class, and other clones once, few, many or no size at all.

cdr3_aa: CASSDGGSYTQYF; cdr3_nt: TGCGCCAGCAGTGATGGCGGTTCCTATACGCAGTATTTT; d_call: -; clone_size: -; v_call: TRBV10-2; j_call: TRBJ2-3
cdr3_aa: CASRWGLESYNEQFF; cdr3_nt: TGTGCCAGCAGGTGGGGACTAGAAAGCTACAATGAGCAGTTCTTC; d_call: TRBD2; clone_size: -; v_call: TRBV2; j_call: TRBJ2-1
cdr3_aa: CASSSHNGGTEAFF; cdr3_nt: TGTGCCAGCAGCTCACACAATGGGGGCACTGAAGCTTTCTTT; d_call: -; clone_size: -; v_call: TRBV7-9; j_call: TRBJ1-1
cdr3_aa: CASSLRTGSSYNEQFF; cdr3_nt: TGTGCCAGCAGCTTGAGGACAGGGAGCTCCTACAATGAGCAGTTCTTC; d_call: TRBD1; clone_size: -; v_call: TRBV14; j_call: TRBJ2-1
cdr3_aa: CASSLGTTQETQYF; cdr3_nt: TGCGCCAGCAGCCTCGGGACCACACAAGAGACCCAGTACTTC; d_call: -; clone_size: -; v_call: TRBV5-1; j_call: TRBJ2-5
cdr3_aa: CASNRQGGSTDTQYF; cdr3_nt: TGTGCCAGCAACCGACAGGGAGGGAGCACAGATACGCAGTATTTT; d_call: -; clone_size: -; v_call: TRBV28; j_call: TRBJ2-3
cdr3_aa: CASSQDPLADRYEQYF; cdr3_nt: TGTGCCAGCAGCCAAGATCCCCTAGCGGACAGGTACGAGCAGTACTTC; d_call: -; clone_size: -; v_call: TRBV4-2; j_call: TRBJ2-7
cdr3_aa: CASTGQANTEAFF; cdr3_nt: TGTGCCAGCACAGGACAGGCAAACACTGAAGCTTTCTTT; d_call: TRBD1; clone_size: -; v_call: TRBV18; j_call: TRBJ1-1
cdr3_aa: CASSLSGQGLDTQYF; cdr3_nt: TGTGCCAGCAGTTTATCGGGACAGGGATTAGATACGCAGTATTTT; d_call: TRBD1; clone_size: -; v_call: TRBV28; j_call: TRBJ2-3
cdr3_aa: CASRLNRDEQFF; cdr3_nt: TGTGCCAGCAGGCTGAACAGGGATGAGCAGTTCTTC; d_call: -; clone_size: -; v_call: TRBV28; j_call: TRBJ2-1
cdr3_aa: CASSAGQSDQPQHF; cdr3_nt: TGTGCCAGCAGCGCAGGACAGTCCGATCAGCCCCAGCATTTT; d_call: -; clone_size: -; v_call: TRBV9; j_call: TRBJ1-5
cdr3_aa: CASSLGGTSYYGYTF; cdr3_nt: TGTGCCAGCAGCCTAGGGGGGACTTCTTACTATGGCTACACCTTC; d_call: -; clone_size: -; v_call: TRBV7-3; j_call: TRBJ1-2
cdr3_aa: CASSPGTGNGYTF; cdr3_nt: TGTGCCAGCTCACCAGGGACGGGGAATGGCTACACCTTC; d_call: -; clone_size: -; v_call: TRBV18; j_call: TRBJ1-2
cdr3_aa: CASSFDSSYGYTF; cdr3_nt: TGTGCCAGCAGCTTCGACAGCAGTTATGGCTACACCTTC; d_call: -; clone_size: -; v_call: TRBV5-5; j_call: TRBJ1-2
cdr3_aa: CASRTDPGTASHEQYF; cdr3_nt: TGCGCCAGCAGAACCGACCCGGGGACAGCCTCCCACGAGCAGTACTTC; d_call: TRBD1; clone_size: -; v_call: TRBV5-1; j_call: TRBJ2-7
cdr3_aa: CARGRTPAYNEQFF; cdr3_nt: TGTGCCAGGGGACGGACTCCGGCCTACAATGAGCAGTTCTTC; d_call: -; clone_size: -; v_call: TRBV19; j_call: TRBJ2-1
cdr3_aa: CASSERQSSYNEQFF; cdr3_nt: TGCGCCAGCAGTGAGAGGCAGAGCTCCTACAATGAGCAGTTCTTC; d_call: -; clone_size: once; v_call: TRBV10-1; j_call: TRBJ2-1
cdr3_aa: CASSSRLAGGHNSGANVLTF; cdr3_nt: TGCGCCAGCAGCTCCCGACTAGCGGGAGGGCACAACTCTGGGGCCAACGTCCTGACTTTC; d_call: TRBD2; clone_size: -; v_call: TRBV5-1; j_call: TRBJ2-6
cdr3_aa: CASTTGGSGNTIYF; cdr3_nt: TGTGCCAGCACCACAGGGGGGTCCGGAAACACCATATATTTT; d_call: TRBD1; clone_size: -; v_call: TRBV6-6; j_call: TRBJ1-3
cdr3_aa: CASSIDPNTEAFF; cdr3_nt: TGTGCCAGTAGTATAGATCCGAACACTGAAGCTTTCTTT; d_call: -; clone_size: -; v_call: TRBV19; j_call: TRBJ1-1
cdr3_aa: CASSLDSTGELFF; cdr3_nt: TGCGCCAGCAGCTTGGACAGCACCGGGGAGCTGTTTTTT; d_call: -; clone_size: -; v_call: TRBV5-1; j_call: TRBJ2-2
cdr3_aa: CASSSRAGGSYNEQFF; cdr3_nt: TGCGCCAGCAGCTCCCGAGCGGGAGGCTCCTACAATGAGCAGTTCTTC; d_call: TRBD2; clone_size: few; v_call: TRBV5-1; j_call: TRBJ2-1
cdr3_aa: CASSVRDGSYEQYF; cdr3_nt: TGTGCCAGTAGTGTCCGGGACGGATCCTACGAGCAGTACTTC; d_call: -; clone_size: -; v_call: TRBV19; j_call: TRBJ2-7
cdr3_aa: CASSAYRPGGNEQFF; cdr3_nt: TGTGCCAGCAGTGCGTATCGTCCGGGAGGGAATGAGCAGTTCTTC; d_call: TRBD2; clone_size: -; v_call: TRBV6-5; j_call: TRBJ2-1
cdr3_aa: CASSLLTLGGTEAFF; cdr3_nt: TGCGCCAGCAGCTTACTTACATTGGGGGGAACTGAAGCTTTCTTT; d_call: -; clone_size: -; v_call: TRBV5-1; j_call: TRBJ1-1
cdr3_aa: CAWSERAHGYTF; cdr3_nt: TGTGCCTGGAGTGAGAGGGCCCATGGCTACACCTTC; d_call: -; clone_size: -; v_call: TRBV30; j_call: TRBJ1-2
cdr3_aa: CATLRDRGFSGANVLTF; cdr3_nt: TGTGCCACCTTACGGGACAGGGGGTTCTCTGGGGCCAACGTCCTGACTTTC; d_call: TRBD1; clone_size: -; v_call: TRBV28; j_call: TRBJ2-6
cdr3_aa: CASSQTGQPNSPLHF; cdr3_nt: TGTGCCAGCAGCCAAACGGGACAGCCGAATTCACCCCTCCACTTT; d_call: TRBD1; clone_size: -; v_call: TRBV11-2; j_call: TRBJ1-6
cdr3_aa: CASIQGGRETQYF; cdr3_nt: TGTGCCAGCATCCAAGGGGGTCGGGAGACCCAGTACTTC; d_call: -; clone_size: -; v_call: TRBV28; j_call: TRBJ2-5
cdr3_aa: CATSRDRGNQPQHF; cdr3_nt: TGTGCCACCAGCAGAGACAGGGGCAATCAGCCCCAGCATTTT; d_call: -; clone_size: few; v_call: TRBV15; j_call: TRBJ1-5
cdr3_aa: CASSIPTGYGYTF; cdr3_nt: TGTGCCAGTAGTATACCGACGGGCTATGGCTACACCTTC; d_call: -; clone_size: -; v_call: TRBV19; j_call: TRBJ1-2
cdr3_aa: CASSPLGLAGTHEQYF; cdr3_nt: TGTGCCAGCTCACCGCTGGGACTAGCGGGAACCCACGAGCAGTACTTC; d_call: TRBD2; clone_size: -; v_call: TRBV18; j_call: TRBJ2-7
cdr3_aa: CASSQGESGRRSETQYF; cdr3_nt: TGCGCCAGCAGCCAAGGGGAAAGCGGGAGGCGGTCGGAGACCCAGTACTTC; d_call: TRBD2; clone_size: -; v_call: TRBV4-1; j_call: TRBJ2-5
cdr3_aa: CAWRPKQGSNSPLHF; cdr3_nt: TGTGCCTGGAGACCTAAACAGGGAAGTAATTCACCCCTCCACTTT; d_call: -; clone_size: -; v_call: TRBV30; j_call: TRBJ1-6
cdr3_aa: CASSVRAYEQYF; cdr3_nt: TGTGCCAGCAGTGTCAGGGCGTACGAGCAGTACTTC; d_call: -; clone_size: -; v_call: TRBV2; j_call: TRBJ2-7
cdr3_aa: CATSSPTGRAQPQHF; cdr3_nt: TGTGCCACCAGCAGTCCTACAGGGAGGGCTCAGCCCCAGCATTTT; d_call: -; clone_size: -; v_call: TRBV15; j_call: TRBJ1-5
cdr3_aa: CASSPYSEAFF; cdr3_nt: TGTGCCAGCAGCCCCTACAGTGAAGCTTTCTTT; d_call: -; clone_size: -; v_call: TRBV7-9; j_call: TRBJ1-1
cdr3_aa: CASSLAVRDSYEQYF; cdr3_nt: TGTGCCAGCAGCTTAGCCGTCAGGGACTCCTACGAGCAGTACTTC; d_call: -; clone_size: -; v_call: TRBV11-1; j_call: TRBJ2-7